This T cell receptor beta chain was recorded in a study of blood T cell repertoires in COVID-19 (dated by TCRdb to about 2020). About the study as a whole: Recovered participants in ImmuneRACE Cohort 3 were defined as having two consecutive negative NP/OP PCR tests, clearance from a healthcare professional, or resolution of symptoms. The prospective study material was composed of cDNA or gDNA derived from T cells, B-cell-depleted T cells, or PBMCs. Samples were obtained from the ongoing ImmuneRACE study (first 160 participants) and from over 1,000 subjects provided by 6 global collaborators. The dataset comprised deeply sampled blood TCRbeta repertoires from subjects exposed to, actively infected with, or recovered from COVID-19. The collaborator samples originated in the United States, Italy and Spain and spanned the acute and convalescent phases of COVID-19. A de-identified subject ID, COVID-19 status, age in years and sex were almost always included in the sample metadata. Where HLA class I and class II types were available, the types were taken from metadata supplied by the sample provider, not from assay-based typing. The repertoires were released in a freely available public database meant as a resource for research on the immune response to SARS-CoV-2. Paper-wide results and their limitations: Clinical and demographic metadata were provided uncurated, with the amount varying by source and participant.

Based on the germline V gene, the CDR1 and CDR2 sequences are ENHRY and SYGVKD. Measured from the cysteine to the phenylalanine, the CDR3 is 12 residues long. Only CDR3 DNA remains: 36 bases, in frame from the first base. V drops 3 bases and J drops 4 bases, leaving 6 bases in between. About this clone itself: What this receptor recognizes is not known. Per-base qualities were not stored, and no clone one base away is much larger.

In the prospective study, participants were roughly 18 to 90 years old, resided in about two dozen geographic areas of the United States, and were enrolled through a virtual design. In the prospective study, cohorts were assigned on the basis of participant-reported clinical history obtained from a screening survey and a study questionnaire. Mobile phlebotomists in the prospective study collected whole blood, serum and a nasopharyngeal or oropharyngeal swab from every participant. Participants in the prospective study had the option to provide additional blood draws and questionnaires over a roughly 2-month period. Prospective study blood samples were shipped either frozen or at room temperature before DNA extraction. TCRbeta CDR3 regions were amplified from genomic DNA by means of the immunoSEQ Assay, a bias-controlled multiplex PCR. The authors' analysis ran thus. Within the assay, amplification of reference gene primers was used to estimate how many nucleated cells each sample contained. To quantify the absolute abundance of each unique TCRbeta CDR3 rearrangement, sequence reads were collapsed and filtered. For each sample, productive Simpson clonality was calculated as the square root of Simpson's diversity index across productive rearrangements. Here the immuneACCESS table is served through TCRdb, limited to in-frame sequences with V and J called. Missing clones are a known gap in these copies; in checked studies unresolved V genes cover under half, and the rest lacks a known reason. D and trimming were read from the DNA, whereas the V and J calls and clone size are those reported in that table. This sample is represented by roughly 150,000 clones; about 80% of them were singletons. Under 20% of the sample lies in the top ten.

The receptor chain draws on TRBV10-3 and TRBJ2-5; the D region possibly corresponds to TRBD1 (5 bases align). The origin of this receptor is a woman in her 70s in a cohort exposed to, infected with or recovered from COVID-19 (not recorded which). Sequenced material: PBMCs or T cells enriched from blood (not recorded which). CDR3 sequence: CAISDDRETQYF. The DNA reads as follows: TGTGCCATCAGTGATGACAGAGAGACCCAGTACTTC.